Only a few counts were recorded for the clone carrying this T cell receptor beta chain. Its specificity is not known. This sample was taken from a study of cytomegalovirus exposure and HLA in healthy donors. The CDR3 sequence is 14 residues long. The V end was cut by 4 bases, the J end by 4 bases, with 13 bases between. Germline assignment: CDR1 SGHRS and CDR2 YFSETQ. Study results and limitations: Among TCR beta chains, those listed as cytomegalovirus-associated numbered fewer than 200. Association of fewer than 20,000 TCR beta sequences with HLA alleles was found at 0.05 false discovery rate in a later analysis. Available immune exposure information covered CMV serostatus only.

The PCR had 60 Vbeta and 13 Jbeta primers. This table comes from immunoSEQ multiplex PCR, and its TCRdb copy is limited to in-frame clones, with some not included. The sample holds around 80,000 clones, around 10% seen once. Sequencing was carried out using PBMCs. The receptor was derived from a man aged 60-69 years in good health and CMV-seropositive. The V call is TRBV5-1, the J call TRBJ2-3; D possibly corresponds to TRBD2 (7 bases). The CDR3 sequence is CASSLGGASDTQYF. CDR3 DNA: TGCGCCAGCAGCCTAGGGGGGGCCTCAGATACGCAGTATTTT.